This passage covers 29 T cell receptor beta chains from one sample sequenced in a study of OX40 agonist ivuxolimab in advanced cancers. Assay: immunoSEQ multiplex PCR; the TCRdb copy retains only in-frame clones and omits some. The sample lists about 68,000 clones; roughly 84% were seen once. The input for sequencing was CD4+ or CD8+ T cells sorted from blood, taken in a trial of the OX40 agonist ivuxolimab. The origin of the receptors is an adult with an advanced solid tumor such as melanoma, head and neck, liver or kidney cancer.

The chain uses TRBV7-2 and TRBJ2-3; tentative D call: TRBD2 (5 bases). The CDR3 length is 15 residues. V was cut by 5 bases and J by 6 bases, with 18 bases left in between. Germline V gene lookup returns CDR1 SGHTA and CDR2 FQGNSA. The CDR3 region is CASSPPGSRVDTQYF. In nucleotides, the CDR3 is TGTGCCAGCAGCCCACCGGGGTCGCGGGTGGATACGCAGTATTTT.

The rearrangement links TRBV7-9 to TRBJ1-6; weak D call: TRBD1 (6 bases). Germline CDR1 SEHNR, CDR2 FQNEAQ (reference sequence). There are 15 residues in the CDR3. V was pared by 0 bases and J by 14 bases, with 17 bases between. CDR3 protein: CASSLAGTLRGALHF. Written as DNA, the CDR3 is TGTGCCAGCAGCTTAGCTGGGACCCTCAGGGGAGCCCTCCACTTT.

This clone was recorded a few times. The chain couples TRBV28 to TRBJ2-3; possible D gene TRBD2, 5 bases. CDR3 length: 14 residues. Trimming took 2 bases from V and 9 from J, leaving 15 bases between them. Germline V lookup: CDR1 MDHEN, CDR2 SYDVKM. The CDR3 is CASSLPSRPETQYF. CDR3 nucleotide sequence: TGTGCCAGCAGTTTACCTAGCAGGCCGGAGACGCAGTATTTT.

The V gene is TRBV11-3, the J gene TRBJ2-3, with TRBD2 as a possible D gene (6 bases). The germline V and J ends were trimmed by 1 base and 5 bases, with 10 bases remaining between them. The CDR3 runs to 14 residues. Germline V gene sequence: CDR1 SGHNT, CDR2 YENEEA. The CDR3 sequence is CASSLGGTLDTQYF. The CDR3 DNA reads TGTGCCAGCAGCTTAGGGGGGACTCTAGATACGCAGTATTTT.

Comment on this clone: Other DNA sequences of this sample code for an identical CDR3. This chain connects TRBV6-5 to TRBJ1-2; D remains ambiguous. The CDR3 is made up of 13 amino acids. The V end lost 6 bases, the J end lost 4 bases, and 12 bases lay between the germline ends. Germline V CDR1 and CDR2: MNHEY, SVGAGI. The CDR3 region is CASSYGRLYGYTF. The CDR3 DNA reads TGTGCCAGCAGCTACGGTCGGCTCTATGGCTACACCTTC.

The chain has TRBV18 and TRBJ2-1; 11 bases agree with TRBD2. After removal of 6 bases from V and 7 bases from J, the junction contained 8 bases not matched to a gene. Germline V gene lookup returns CDR1 KGHSH and CDR2 LQKENI. CDR3 length equals 15 residues. CDR3 DNA: TGTGCCAGCTCCCCTCTAGCGGGGGGTTTGAATGAGCAGTTCTTC. Its translation is CASSPLAGGLNEQFF.

The chain combines TRBV5-4 with TRBJ2-7; the match to TRBD1 covers 8 bases. The length of the CDR3 is 16 residues. Germline V gives CDR1 SGHNT, CDR2 YYREEE (reference sequence). Germline trimming cut 4 bases from V and 0 bases from J; bases unmatched to any gene: 9. The DNA of the CDR3 is TGTGCCAGCAGCCCCGATGTGGGGACAGGCTCCTACGAGCAGTACTTC. It translates to CASSPDVGTGSYEQYF.

The rearrangement uses TRBV19 and TRBJ2-3; D may be TRBD1 or TRBD2 (5 bases each). CDR1 and CDR2 (germline): LNHDA, SQIVND (reference sequence). With 4 bases removed from V and 2 bases from J, the gap between germline ends came to 16 bases. The CDR3 loop spans 16 amino acids. Here the CDR3 DNA reads TGTGCCAGTAGTAGCCCACACTCAGGGACCACAGATACGCAGTATTTT. Translated, it gives CASSSPHSGTTDTQYF.

In DNA form, the CDR3 reads TGTGCCAGCAGCTTAGCCAGGAATTACGAGCAGTACTTC. This gives the protein CASSLARNYEQYF. The genes are TRBV7-9 and TRBJ2-5; no reliable D call. The DNA end lines up better with TRBJ2-7; the J call may be wrong. Germline CDR1 and CDR2: SEHNR and FQNEAQ (reference sequence). The CDR3 is 13 amino acids.

The chain links TRBV15 to TRBJ2-5; 8 bases map to TRBD1. Matching the DNA end better, TRBJ2-7 makes the J call doubtful. The germline CDR1 and CDR2 sequences are LNHNV and YYDKDF (reference sequence). The CDR3 is made up of 16 amino acids. CDR3 nucleotide sequence: TGTGCCACCAGCCGGGGACAGGCCGATAGCTCCTACGAGCAGTACTTC. Protein: CATSRGQADSSYEQYF.

The sample holds one count of this clone. The chain links TRBV5-8 to TRBJ2-7; 8 bases fit TRBD2. Germline V CDR1 and CDR2: SGHTS, YDEGEE. The CDR3 spans 17 residues. Trimming at V came to 0 bases and at J to 2 bases, leaving 10 bases not matched to a gene. CDR3 residues: CASSLGVGSGATYEQYF. The CDR3 coding sequence is TGTGCCAGCAGCTTGGGGGTTGGTAGCGGGGCCACCTACGAGCAGTACTTC.

The chain has TRBV5-6 and TRBJ1-6; no definite D call. Trimming cost V 4 bases and J 1 base, with 9 bases left between them. CDR1 is SGHDT, CDR2 YYEEEE, per germline. The CDR3 has 15 amino acids. The CDR3 protein is CASSPDGSYNSPLHF. The CDR3 DNA reads TGTGCCAGCAGCCCGGACGGATCCTATAATTCACCCCTCCACTTT.

The rearrangement links TRBV7-2 to TRBJ1-1; D ambiguous. Trimming removed 1 base from V and 4 bases from J, with 7 bases in between. The germline gives CDR1 SGHTA, CDR2 FQGNSA. This CDR3 comprises 13 residues. The CDR3 DNA is TGTGCCAGCAGCTTAGTTGAGGGCACTGAAGCTTTCTTT. It is translated as CASSLVEGTEAFF.

J is TRBJ2-3 and V is TRBV13; 10 bases agree with TRBD1. The V gene end was trimmed by 6 bases and the J gene end by 5 bases; junction bases not matched to a gene: 8. The CDR3 runs 15 residues. Germline V lookup: CDR1 PRHDT, CDR2 FYEKMQ (reference sequence). The CDR3 reads CASSFPGQGRDTQYF. DNA of the CDR3: TGTGCCAGCAGTTTTCCGGGACAGGGGAGAGATACGCAGTATTTT.

The chain is built from TRBV6-1 and TRBJ1-2, with D perhaps matching TRBD1 (6 bases). The CDR3 has 13 amino acids. Trimming removed 2 bases from V and 8 bases from J, with 12 bases in between. Looked up from germline, CDR1 is MNHNS and CDR2 is SASEGT. The CDR3 DNA reads as TGTGCCAGCAGTGAATCACAGGGAAGCGGCTACACCTTC. Protein: CASSESQGSGYTF.

This rearrangement joins TRBV7-2 to TRBJ1-1, with a tentative D call TRBD1 (5 bases). Germline V gene lookup returns CDR1 SGHTA and CDR2 FQGNSA. CDR3 length: 17 amino acids. V lost 2 bases and J 0 bases, leaving 16 bases between the germline ends. For the CDR3, the DNA is TGTGCCAGCAGCTTAAGGGGCAGGGAAAAGATGAACACTGAAGCTTTCTTT. Its translation is CASSLRGREKMNTEAFF.

This clone was picked up one time. The V call is TRBV12-5, the J call TRBJ1-1; 7 bases agree with TRBD1. This CDR3 is 13 amino acids long. Germline V gives CDR1 LGHNT, CDR2 FRNRAP. Losses at the gene ends were 4 bases for V and 8 bases for J; bases not matched to a gene: 7. CDR3 bases: TGTGCTAGTGGTTCGGCCTCCAGGGGGGAAGCTTTCTTT. Translation: CASGSASRGEAFF.

There are a few counts of this clone. Written as DNA, the CDR3 is TGTGCCAGCAGTTACGGACAGGGCCAAAATTCACCCCTCCACTTT. It translates to CASSYGQGQNSPLHF. This chain joins TRBV6-5 and TRBJ1-6; TRBD1 matches at 8 bases. Germline-derived CDR1 and CDR2 are MNHEY and SVGAGI. This CDR3 contains 15 residues. Trimming cost V 2 bases and J 7 bases; bases outside gene matches: 4.

The chain couples TRBV18 to TRBJ2-4, with TRBD2 as a possible D gene (6 bases). The germline V gene has CDR1 KGHSH and CDR2 LQKENI. The CDR3 sequence is 17 residues long. V was trimmed by 2 bases and J by 2 bases, leaving 16 bases between them. This CDR3 is CASSPEVGGSTKNIQYF. CDR3 sequence (DNA): TGTGCCAGCTCACCAGAGGTCGGGGGTTCGACCAAAAACATTCAGTACTTC.

The genes are TRBV5-6 and TRBJ1-2; D not resolved. V dropped 0 bases and J dropped 4 bases, with 7 bases sitting between them. Germline V gene sequence: CDR1 SGHDT, CDR2 YYEEEE. The CDR3 consists of 13 residues. CDR3 DNA sequence: TGTGCCAGCAGCTTGGCGGCAGGCTATGGCTACACCTTC. This sequence encodes CASSLAAGYGYTF.

The chain links TRBV6-1 to TRBJ2-7; D ambiguous. The germline CDR1 and CDR2 sequences are MNHNS and SASEGT. CDR3 length: 14 residues. V was clipped by 6 bases and J by 4 bases, with 16 bases between them. CDR3 sequence: CASRSEYRYYEQYF. DNA for the CDR3: TGTGCCAGCAGGTCCGAGTACAGATATTACGAGCAGTACTTC.

The chain recombines TRBV11-1 with TRBJ2-3; maybe TRBD1 (7 bases). The V end lost 3 bases, the J end lost 4 bases, and 14 bases lay between the germline ends. This CDR3 is built from 15 residues. Germline V gene lookup returns CDR1 SGHAT and CDR2 FQDESV (reference sequence). The CDR3 loop is CASSLGRGEPDTQYF. CDR3 DNA: TGTGCCAGCAGCTTGGGCAGGGGGGAACCAGATACGCAGTATTTT.

J is TRBJ2-7 and V is TRBV2; 8 bases align to TRBD1. V lost 3 bases, J lost 0 bases, and 1 base stayed unmatched. CDR3 length equals 14 residues. In germline, CDR1 is SNHLY, CDR2 FYNNEI. CDR3 DNA sequence: TGTGCCAGCAGTGATACAGGGGGCTCCTACGAGCAGTACTTC. It yields the protein CASSDTGGSYEQYF.

The chain combines TRBV7-2 with TRBJ1-1, with a possible D match to TRBD1 (6 bases). Germline CDR1 is SGHTA and CDR2 is FQGNSA. This CDR3 region has 13 residues. The V end lost 3 bases, the J end lost 6 bases, and 11 bases lay between the germline ends. Here the CDR3 reads CASSLGGHAEAFF. The CDR3 nucleotides read TGTGCCAGCAGCTTGGGGGGGCACGCTGAAGCTTTCTTT.

Here the CDR3 reads CASSYSPLPYYEQYF. The CDR3 DNA is TGTGCCAGCAGTTACTCGCCACTACCCTACTACGAGCAGTACTTC. The gene calls are TRBV6-5 and TRBJ2-7; no clear D. Germline assignment: CDR1 MNHEY and CDR2 SVGAGI. V was trimmed by 0 bases and J by 3 bases, leaving 12 bases between them. The CDR3 has 15 residues.

The V and J genes are TRBV6-5 and TRBJ1-2; the D is unclear. Trimming took off 7 bases at V and 0 bases at J, with 9 bases between the two ends. There are 13 residues in the CDR3. Germline-derived CDR1 and CDR2 are MNHEY and SVGAGI. The CDR3 DNA reads as TGTGCCAGCACCGAAACAGCTAACTATGGCTACACCTTC. Its translation is CASTETANYGYTF.

The V call is TRBV5-8, the J call TRBJ2-5; the match to TRBD1 covers 8 bases. CDR3 length equals 15 residues. CDR1 and CDR2 from the germline V gene are SGHTS and YDEGEE. Germline trimming cut 0 bases from V and 5 bases from J; bases unmatched to any gene: 6. In DNA form, the CDR3 reads TGTGCCAGCAGCTTGGCCGGCAGGGGGCGCGAGACCCAGTACTTC. This codes for CASSLAGRGRETQYF.

The chain is built from TRBV27 and TRBJ2-5, with D tentatively TRBD2 (6 bases). Germline V gives CDR1 MNHEY, CDR2 SMNVEV (reference sequence). Between the trimmed V and J ends, which lost 8 bases and 2 bases, there was a span of 18 bases. The CDR3 is 15 amino acids. CDR3 bases: TGTGCCAGCGCCCCTGGGGGGACGCTTCAAGAGACCCAGTACTTC. It translates to CASAPGGTLQETQYF.

J is TRBJ2-7 and V is TRBV2; D might be TRBD1 (6 bases). This CDR3 region has 15 residues. Between the trimmed V and J ends, which lost 3 bases and 3 bases, there was a span of 15 bases. CDR1 and CDR2 (germline): SNHLY, FYNNEI. CDR3 nucleotides: TGTGCCAGCAGTGATTCGGGGACACCACTCTACGAGCAGTACTTC. Residues: CASSDSGTPLYEQYF. Looking up the rest from reference TRBV2 and TRBJ2-7 gives the full variable domain: EPEVTQTPSHQVTQMGQEVILRCVPISNHLYFYWYRQILGQKVEFLVSFYNNEISEKSEIFDDQFSVERPDGSNFTLKIRSTKLEDSAMYFCASSDSGTPLYEQYFGPGTRLTVT.